These 9 T cell receptor beta chains share one sample of origin, sequenced in a study of T cells after yellow fever vaccination. From the 5' RACE reads, TCRdb called clonotypes with MiXCR, one entry per CDR3 protein. The table has a few hundred thousand distinct CDR3 sequences, about 17% seen once. The starting material was PBMCs, obtained about 5 days after the first yellow fever vaccination. These receptors all come from a man between 18 and 29 years old who received the YFV17D yellow fever vaccine.

This chain connects TRBV6-5 to TRBJ2-7; TRBD2 is a possible D gene (6 bases). This CDR3 is built from 14 residues. Germline lookup yields CDR1 MNHEY and CDR2 SVGAGI. The V and J ends lost 2 bases and 3 bases respectively, with 11 bases between them. The DNA for the CDR3 is TGTGCCAGCAGTTACAGCCGGGAGCACTACGAGCAGTACGTC. Protein sequence: CASSYSREHYEQYV.

The sample holds a few counts of this clonotype. V gene TRBV5-1 combines with J gene TRBJ2-1; 7 bases align to TRBD1. Germline trimming cut 2 bases from V and 7 bases from J; bases unmatched to any gene: 9. The V gene's germline CDR1 is SGHRS and CDR2 YFSETQ. The CDR3 extends over 15 amino acids. CDR3: CASSFRQGVGNEQFF. The CDR3 DNA sequence: TGCGCCAGCAGCTTTCGACAGGGTGTTGGGAATGAGCAGTTCTTC.

This chain connects TRBV4-3 to TRBJ1-2; D is unclear. Trimming removed 1 base from V and 6 bases from J, with 9 bases in between. The CDR3 is 13 residues long. The germline V gene has CDR1 LGHNA and CDR2 YSLEER. CDR3 sequence reads: CASSQGFGDGYTF. The CDR3, as DNA: TGCGCCAGCAGCCAAGGGTTCGGGGATGGCTACACCTTC.

This clonotype has at least ten counts. The rearrangement links TRBV7-9 to TRBJ2-3; D call uncertain. V was shortened by 4 bases and J by 6 bases, with 8 bases between the two germline ends. The CDR3 runs 12 residues. The germline gives CDR1 SEHNR, CDR2 FQNEAQ (reference sequence). The CDR3 loop is CASSSDQDTQYF. The DNA for the CDR3 is TGTGCCAGCAGCTCGGATCAGGATACGCAGTATTTT.

The sample holds a few counts of this clonotype. This chain joins TRBV7-2 and TRBJ2-7; D is possibly TRBD2 (6 bases). The V gene lost 4 bases and the J gene lost 3 bases, with 22 bases spanning the gap. This CDR3 comprises 17 residues. Germline CDR1 reads SGHTA; CDR2 reads FQGNSA. The CDR3 spells CASSSPLRGARNYEQYF. DNA for the CDR3: TGTGCCAGCAGCTCTCCTCTCCGCGGGGCCCGTAACTACGAGCAGTACTTC.

In regard to this clonotype: The junction departs from germline at one end; a sequencing error may be responsible. This chain uses TRBV7-9 with TRBJ2-1; D may be TRBD1 (6 bases). This CDR3 comprises 15 residues. Germline values: CDR1 SEHNR, CDR2 FQNEAQ (reference sequence). CDR3 sequence: CASSLSGEAYSEQFF. DNA for the CDR3: TGTGCCAGCAGCTTATCAGGGGAAGCCTACAGTGAGCAGTTCTTC.

The chain joins TRBV19 to TRBJ2-1; 8 bases match TRBD2. Trimming took 7 bases from V and 9 from J; bases not matched to a gene: 11. CDR1 and CDR2 (germline): LNHDA, SQIVND (reference sequence). This CDR3 comprises 14 residues. In nucleotides, the CDR3 is TGTGCCAGTAAACTACTAGCGGACTCGGCTGAGCAGTTCTTC. This gives the protein CASKLLADSAEQFF.

This clonotype was seen only a few times. This chain joins TRBV7-2 and TRBJ2-3; 12 bases are a match to TRBD2. V lost 4 bases and J lost 6; bases outside the gene matches: 11. The CDR3 consists of 17 residues. Germline V lookup: CDR1 SGHTA, CDR2 FQGNSA. Here the CDR3 reads CASSSQILAGGRDTQYF. The DNA of the CDR3 is TGTGCCAGCAGCTCCCAAATTCTAGCGGGGGGGCGGGATACGCAGTATTTT.

This chain joins TRBV7-3 and TRBJ2-2; 7 bases fit TRBD1. With 4 bases clipped from V and 2 bases from J, the junction kept 4 bases outside the gene matches. This CDR3 region has 15 residues. CDR1 is SGHTA and CDR2 is FQGTGA in the germline V gene. Written as DNA, the CDR3 is TGTGCCAGCAGCTCGACAGGGTTTAACACCGGGGAGCTGTTTTTT. Translating it yields CASSSTGFNTGELFF. Supplemented by reference TRBV7-3 and TRBJ2-2, the full variable domain reads GAGVSQTPSNKVTEKGKYVELRCDPISGHTALYWYRQSLGQGPEFLIYFQGTGAADDSGLPNDRFFAVRPEGSVSTLKIQRTERGDSAVYLCASSSTGFNTGELFFGEGSRLTVL.